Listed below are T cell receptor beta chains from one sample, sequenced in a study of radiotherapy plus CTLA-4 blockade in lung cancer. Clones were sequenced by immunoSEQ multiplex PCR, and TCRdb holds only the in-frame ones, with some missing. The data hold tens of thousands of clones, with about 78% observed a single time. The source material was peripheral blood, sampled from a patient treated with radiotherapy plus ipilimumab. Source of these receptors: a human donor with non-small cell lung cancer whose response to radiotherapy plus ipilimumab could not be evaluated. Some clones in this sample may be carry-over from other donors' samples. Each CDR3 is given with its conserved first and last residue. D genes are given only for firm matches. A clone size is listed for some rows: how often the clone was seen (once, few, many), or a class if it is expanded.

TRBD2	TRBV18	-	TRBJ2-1	CASSPVAGGQNEQFF	TGTGCCAGCTCACCAGTAGCGGGGGGCCAGAATGAGCAGTTCTTC
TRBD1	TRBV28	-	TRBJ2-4	CASSRQGSVAKNIQYF	TGTGCCAGCAGCCGACAGGGGTCCGTAGCCAAAAACATTCAGTACTTC
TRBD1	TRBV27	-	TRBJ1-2	CASSFRDRGPNYGYTF	TGTGCCAGCAGTTTCCGGGACAGGGGCCCTAACTATGGCTACACCTTC
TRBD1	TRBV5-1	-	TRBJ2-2	CASSLQGFGGELFF	TGCGCCAGCAGCTTACAGGGGTTCGGCGGGGAGCTGTTTTTT
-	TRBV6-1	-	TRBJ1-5	CASSEGTANQPQHF	TGTGCCAGCAGTGAAGGTACAGCTAATCAGCCCCAGCATTTT
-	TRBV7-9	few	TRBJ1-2	CASSLDGLYGYTF	TGTGCCAGCAGCTTAGATGGGCTCTATGGCTACACCTTC
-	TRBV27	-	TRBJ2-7	CARDFSGHTYEQYF	TGTGCCAGAGATTTCTCGGGACACACCTACGAGCAGTACTTC
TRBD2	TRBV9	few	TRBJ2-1	CASSRRTSGRGYNEQFF	TGTGCCAGCAGCAGACGGACTAGCGGGAGGGGCTACAATGAGCAGTTCTTC
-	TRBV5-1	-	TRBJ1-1	CASSSLDGNTEAFF	TGCGCCAGCAGCTCACTAGACGGGAACACTGAAGCTTTCTTT
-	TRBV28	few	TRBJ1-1	CASSLEGTEAFF	TGTGCCAGCAGTTTAGAGGGCACTGAAGCTTTCTTT
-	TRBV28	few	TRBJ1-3	CASSLDSASGNTIYF	TGTGCCAGCAGTTTAGACAGTGCCTCTGGAAACACCATATATTTT
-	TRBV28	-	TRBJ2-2	CASSGTPNTGELFF	TGTGCCAGCAGCGGGACACCGAACACCGGGGAGCTGTTTTTT
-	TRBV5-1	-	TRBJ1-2	CASSSGGSSSIGSYTF	TGCGCCAGCAGCTCCGGCGGGAGCTCGTCGATCGGCAGCTACACCTTC
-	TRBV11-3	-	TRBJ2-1	CASSQTFYNEQFF	TGTGCCAGCAGCCAGACTTTTTACAATGAGCAGTTCTTC
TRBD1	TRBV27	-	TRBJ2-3	CASSWTGGLYTDTQYF	TGTGCCAGCAGTTGGACAGGGGGTTTGTACACAGATACGCAGTATTTT
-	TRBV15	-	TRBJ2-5	CATSPRRAETQYF	TGTGCCACCAGCCCCCGGAGGGCGGAGACCCAGTACTTC
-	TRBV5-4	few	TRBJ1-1	CASSERNTEAFF	TGTGCCAGCAGCGAGAGGAACACTGAAGCTTTCTTT
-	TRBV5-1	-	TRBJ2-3	CASSLPGPQGPDTQYF	TGCGCCAGCAGCCTCCCGGGCCCCCAGGGTCCAGATACGCAGTATTTT
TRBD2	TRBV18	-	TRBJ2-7	CASSPPGAGGSYEQYF	TGTGCCAGCTCACCCCCCGGCGCGGGGGGATCCTACGAGCAGTACTTC
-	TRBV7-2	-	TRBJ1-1	CASSPDRRTEAFF	TGTGCCAGCAGCCCCGACAGGCGGACTGAAGCTTTCTTT
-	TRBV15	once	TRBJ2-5	CATSRVGGPGETQYF	TGTGCCACCAGCAGAGTCGGCGGGCCGGGCGAGACCCAGTACTTC
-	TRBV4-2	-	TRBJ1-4	CASSQVGGVNEKLFF	TGTGCCAGCAGCCAAGTGGGGGGGGTTAATGAAAAACTGTTTTTT
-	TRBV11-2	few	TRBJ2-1	CASSLQGGAKGEQFF	TGTGCCAGCAGCCTACAGGGGGGGGCTAAGGGTGAGCAGTTCTTC
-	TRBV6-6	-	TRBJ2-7	CASSLQGYEQYF	TGTGCCAGCAGCCTACAGGGCTACGAGCAGTACTTC
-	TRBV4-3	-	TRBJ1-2	CASSQDRSRAAGYTF	TGCGCCAGCAGCCAAGATAGAAGCAGGGCGGCCGGCTACACCTTC
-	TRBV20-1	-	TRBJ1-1	CSARVIREAFF	TGCAGTGCTAGAGTAATCAGGGAAGCTTTCTTT
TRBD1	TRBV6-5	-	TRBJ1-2	CASSYSQGANYGYTF	TGTGCCAGCAGTTACTCGCAGGGGGCTAACTATGGCTACACCTTC
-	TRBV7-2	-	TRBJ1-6	CASSPGPLSPLHF	TGTGCCAGCAGCCCAGGTCCGTTGTCACCCCTCCACTTT
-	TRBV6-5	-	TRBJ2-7	CASSYSESEQYF	TGTGCCAGCAGTTACTCTGAGAGCGAGCAGTACTTC
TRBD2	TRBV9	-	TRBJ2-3	CASSEGLAGYTDTQYF	TGTGCCAGCAGCGAGGGACTAGCGGGGTACACAGATACGCAGTATTTT
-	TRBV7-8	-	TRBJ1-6	CASSLALYSPLHF	TGTGCCAGCAGCTTAGCGCTATATTCACCCCTCCACTTT
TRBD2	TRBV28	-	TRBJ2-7	CASSFFAGGPTGEQYF	TGTGCCAGCAGTTTTTTCGCGGGGGGGCCAACCGGCGAGCAGTACTTC
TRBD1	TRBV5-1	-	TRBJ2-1	CASSPGQVGYEQFF	TGCGCCAGCAGCCCCGGACAGGTTGGTTATGAGCAGTTCTTC
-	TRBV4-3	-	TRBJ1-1	CASSQGLTGNTEAFF	TGCGCCAGCAGCCAAGGACTCACAGGGAACACTGAAGCTTTCTTT
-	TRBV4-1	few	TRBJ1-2	CASSQPLREGYTF	TGCGCCAGCAGCCAACCCCTGCGGGAAGGCTACACCTTC
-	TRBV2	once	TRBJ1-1	CASKRALRGTEAFF	TGTGCCAGCAAGAGAGCACTAAGGGGTACTGAAGCTTTCTTT
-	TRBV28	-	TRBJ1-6	CASTEEGSYNSPLHF	TGTGCCAGCACCGAGGAGGGCAGTTATAATTCACCCCTCCACTTT
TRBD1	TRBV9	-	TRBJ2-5	CASSAQQGLKETQYF	TGTGCCAGCAGCGCCCAACAGGGGTTGAAAGAGACCCAGTACTTC
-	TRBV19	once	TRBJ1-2	CASSMEQGGGDYGYTF	TGTGCCAGTAGCATGGAGCAGGGCGGAGGGGACTATGGCTACACCTTC
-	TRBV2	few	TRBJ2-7	CASSGGGPCSYEQYF	TGTGCCAGCAGTGGGGGGGGCCCCTGCTCCTACGAGCAGTACTTC
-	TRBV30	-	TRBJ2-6	CAFLPGLKSSGANVLAF	TGTGCCTTCCTACCGGGACTGAAGAGCTCTGGGGCCAACGTCCTGGCTTTC
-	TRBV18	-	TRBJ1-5	CASSLSDQPQHF	TGTGCCAGCTCTCTTAGTGATCAGCCCCAGCATTTT
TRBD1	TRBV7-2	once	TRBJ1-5	CASSPGTALQPQHF	TGTGCCAGCAGCCCAGGGACAGCCCTTCAGCCCCAGCATTTT
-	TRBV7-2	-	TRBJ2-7	CASSLGSFPGYEQYF	TGTGCCAGCAGCTTAGGGTCCTTCCCGGGCTACGAGCAGTACTTC
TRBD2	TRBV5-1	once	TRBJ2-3	CASSQLASGGTDTQYF	TGCGCCAGCTCCCAGCTTGCTAGCGGGGGCACAGATACGCAGTATTTT
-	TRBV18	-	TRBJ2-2	CASSPDNGHNTGELFF	TGTGCCAGCTCACCTGATAATGGACACAACACCGGGGAGCTGTTTTTT
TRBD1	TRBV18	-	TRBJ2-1	CASSRVTGGYYNEQFF	TGTGCCAGCTCGCGGGTAACAGGGGGCTACTACAATGAGCAGTTCTTC
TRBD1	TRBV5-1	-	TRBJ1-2	CASSLDRASGGYTF	TGCGCCAGCAGCTTAGACAGGGCAAGTGGTGGCTACACCTTC
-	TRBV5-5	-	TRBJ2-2	CASSLVVGRVTGELFF	TGTGCCAGCAGCTTGGTCGTAGGCAGGGTCACCGGGGAGCTGTTTTTT
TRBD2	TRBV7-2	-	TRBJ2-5	CASSLGGGGQETQYF	TGTGCCAGCAGCTTAGGCGGGGGAGGTCAAGAGACCCAGTACTTC
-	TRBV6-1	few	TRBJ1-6	CASSERGSDSPLHF	TGTGCCAGCAGTGAAAGGGGGAGTGATTCACCCCTCCACTTT
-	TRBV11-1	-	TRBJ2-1	CASSLEVGVYNEQFF	TGTGCCAGCAGCTTAGAGGTCGGGGTTTACAATGAGCAGTTCTTC